A single sample is the source of the 28 T cell receptor beta chains below, sequenced in a study of response to subunit inactivated influenza vaccine. TCRdb fed the RT-PCR reads into MiXCR, producing one record per CDR3 protein. The table lists some 640,000 distinct CDR3 sequences, 11% to 15% of them singletons, with 5.5% to 7% in the top ten. Sequencing was performed on PBMCs from blood, taken around 14 days before vaccination. The receptor source for this set is a man over 45 who received an inactivated influenza vaccine.

V is TRBV6-1 and J is TRBJ1-2, with D tentatively TRBD1 (6 bases). Germline CDR1 reads MNHNS; CDR2 reads SASEGT. Trimming shortened V by 5 bases and J by 5 bases, and 15 bases separated the two germline ends. The CDR3 sequence is 14 residues long. The CDR3 sequence: CASSPQGSLYGYTF. In DNA, the CDR3 is TGTGCCAGCAGTCCCCAGGGGAGTCTGTATGGCTACACCTTC.

This clonotype came up a few times. V gene TRBV29-1 combines with J gene TRBJ2-3; 8 bases are a match to TRBD1. CDR1 is SQVTM and CDR2 is ANQGSEA in the germline V gene. V was clipped by 4 bases and J by 2 bases; unmatched bases: 5. The CDR3 runs to 14 residues. CDR3 residues: CSVGQGATTDTQYF. For the CDR3, the DNA is TGCAGCGTTGGCCAGGGGGCCACCACAGATACGCAGTATTTT.

In its sample, this clonotype was seen many times. The chain couples TRBV7-9 to TRBJ1-3; perhaps TRBD1 as D (5 bases). V was shortened by 4 bases and J by 1 base, with 8 bases between the two germline ends. Germline V gives CDR1 SEHNR, CDR2 FQNEAQ (reference sequence). The CDR3 has 14 residues. This chain's CDR3 is CASSWGVSGNTIYF. In DNA form, the CDR3 reads TGTGCCAGCAGCTGGGGGGTTTCTGGAAACACCATATATTTT. The full variable domain, in which reference TRBV7-9 and TRBJ1-3 provide the parts outside the CDR3, is DTGVSQNPRHKITKRGQNVTFRCDPISEHNRLYWYRQTLGQGPEFLTYFQNEAQLEKSRLLSDRFSAERPKGSFSTLEIQRTEQGDSAMYLCASSWGVSGNTIYFGEGSWLTVV.

The sample holds many counts of this clonotype. V gene TRBV10-3 combines with J gene TRBJ2-5, with 13 bases aligning to TRBD2. Germline assignment: CDR1 ENHRY and CDR2 SYGVKD. The CDR3 contains 17 residues. Germline trimming cut 4 bases from V and 0 bases from J; bases unmatched to any gene: 5. CDR3 in DNA: TGTGCCATCAGTGGGAAACTAGCGGGGGGGCACCAAGAGACCCAGTACTTC. Amino acids: CAISGKLAGGHQETQYF.

There are a few counts of this clonotype. The gene calls are TRBV29-1 and TRBJ2-1, with TRBD2 matching 13 bases. The CDR3 runs 14 residues. From germline, CDR1 is SQVTM and CDR2 ANQGSEA. After removal of 6 bases from V and 5 bases from J, the junction contained 4 bases not matched to a gene. The CDR3 nucleotides are TGCAGCGTCAAGACTAGCGGGAGGAACAATGAGCAGTTCTTC. This gives the protein CSVKTSGRNNEQFF.

This clonotype appeared many times. This CDR3 is CASSLGGAGGSTRETQYF. The CDR3 DNA reads as TGTGCCAGCAGCTTAGGGGGCGCCGGCGGGAGTACTCGAGAGACCCAGTACTTC. The rearrangement joins TRBV11-2 to TRBJ2-5, with 7 bases lining up with TRBD2. The CDR3 length is 18 residues. In germline, CDR1 is SGHAT, CDR2 FQNNGV. Losses at the gene ends were 1 base for V and 4 bases for J; bases not matched to a gene: 15. The full variable domain, its missing parts supplied by reference TRBV11-2 and TRBJ2-5, is EAGVAQSPRYKIIEKRQSVAFWCNPISGHATLYWYQQILGQGPKLLIQFQNNGVVDDSQLPKDRFSAERLKGVDSTLKIQPAKLEDSAVYLCASSLGGAGGSTRETQYFGPGTRLLVL.

The chain joins TRBV4-1 to TRBJ2-2, with 8 bases matching TRBD1. The CDR3 has 14 amino acids. Germline V CDR1 and CDR2: MGHRA, YSYEKL. Trimming removed 3 bases from V and 4 bases from J; junction bases left unmatched: 1. The CDR3, as DNA: TGCGCCAGCAGCCAGGACAGGGTCACCGGGGAGCTGTTTTTT. Protein product: CASSQDRVTGELFF.

Only a few counts were recorded for this clonotype. The chain has TRBV7-8 and TRBJ2-1; D may be TRBD1 (6 bases). The CDR3 has 16 amino acids. Per germline, CDR1 SGHVS and CDR2 FQNEAQ. The ends were cut back, 2 bases at V and 4 bases at J, with 15 bases in the middle. The CDR3 sequence: CASSLRDINPYNEQFF. CDR3 in DNA: TGTGCCAGCAGCTTAAGGGACATAAATCCTTACAATGAGCAGTTCTTC.

This chain joins TRBV7-9 and TRBJ1-6; D remains unclear. The CDR3 contains 15 residues. V dropped 3 bases and J dropped 5 bases, with 11 bases sitting between them. Germline V gene lookup returns CDR1 SEHNR and CDR2 FQNEAQ (reference sequence). This chain's CDR3 is CASSFAGLDNSPLHF. Here the CDR3 DNA reads TGTGCCAGCAGCTTTGCGGGGTTGGATAATTCACCCCTCCACTTT.

A few counts support this clonotype. The V and J genes are TRBV7-2 and TRBJ1-5; D uncertain. The CDR3 totals 13 residues. Per germline, CDR1 SGHTA and CDR2 FQGNSA. V was cut by 2 bases and J by 5 bases, with 7 bases left in between. CDR3 sequence: CASSLKLDQPQHF. The CDR3 DNA reads TGTGCCAGCAGCTTAAAACTCGATCAGCCCCAGCATTTT.

This clonotype occurred a few times. The genes are TRBV7-3 and TRBJ2-2; D unresolved. V was cut by 1 base and J by 7 bases, with 13 bases left in between. CDR3 size: 15 residues. Germline assignment: CDR1 SGHTA and CDR2 FQGTGA. As DNA, the CDR3 is TGTGCCAGCAGCTTAAATGGGGATTATTACGGGGAGCTGTTTTTT. As protein: CASSLNGDYYGELFF. The whole variable domain, remainder taken from reference TRBV7-3 and TRBJ2-2, is GAGVSQTPSNKVTEKGKYVELRCDPISGHTALYWYRQSLGQGPEFLIYFQGTGAADDSGLPNDRFFAVRPEGSVSTLKIQRTERGDSAVYLCASSLNGDYYGELFFGEGSRLTVL.

The sample holds a few counts of this clonotype. The chain has TRBV6-1 and TRBJ1-1; D is undetermined. CDR3 length: 13 amino acids. The V end lost 6 bases, the J end lost 10 bases, and 18 bases lay between the germline ends. Germline V gene lookup returns CDR1 MNHNS and CDR2 SASEGT. DNA for the CDR3: TGTGCCAGCAGCCCCAACCCGCAGGATGCAGCTTTCTTT. This translates into CASSPNPQDAAFF.

This clonotype has a handful of counts. This rearrangement joins TRBV20-1 to TRBJ2-3, with 9 bases lining up with TRBD1. The germline gives CDR1 DFQATT, CDR2 SNEGSKA (reference sequence). Trimming cost V 5 bases and J 2 bases; bases outside gene matches: 8. This CDR3 region has 15 residues. CDR3 DNA: TGCAGTGCTCGCGGGGACAGGGATTACACAGATACGCAGTATTTT. Amino acid sequence: CSARGDRDYTDTQYF.

The sample holds a few counts of this clonotype. The chain combines TRBV6-1 with TRBJ2-7, with TRBD2 matching over 7 bases. Per the germline V gene, CDR1 is MNHNS and CDR2 is SASEGT. This CDR3 region has 15 residues. V shed 1 base and J 4 bases; nucleotides not matched to a gene: 7. CDR3 residues: CASSEGEGMGYEQYF. CDR3 coding DNA: TGTGCCAGCAGTGAAGGGGAGGGGATGGGGTACGAGCAGTACTTC.

This clonotype has just a few counts. This chain connects TRBV20-1 to TRBJ2-3; D is uncertain. The V and J ends lost 0 bases and 0 bases respectively, with 10 bases between them. The germline gives CDR1 DFQATT, CDR2 SNEGSKA (reference sequence). The CDR3 is made up of 15 amino acids. The CDR3 DNA follows: TGCAGTGCTAGAGAAGCAGTGGGGAGCACAGATACGCAGTATTTT. It codes for CSAREAVGSTDTQYF.

This clonotype was detected only a few times. This sequence joins TRBV5-1 and TRBJ2-7; D gene unclear. Trimming removed 3 bases from V and 7 bases from J, with 20 bases in between. The CDR3 length is 15 residues. CDR1 is SGHRS, CDR2 YFSETQ, per germline. CDR3 sequence (DNA): TGCGCCAGCAGCTCCCTGTCGGTTAGAGGTGGAGAGCAGTACTTC. As protein: CASSSLSVRGGEQYF.

This clonotype was detected only a few times. V and J are TRBV3-1 and TRBJ1-2; perhaps TRBD1 as D (6 bases). CDR3 length: 14 residues. From germline, CDR1 is LGHDT and CDR2 YNNKEL (reference sequence). V lost 6 bases and J lost 7, with 18 bases in between. DNA for the CDR3: TGTGCCAGCAGAGCCTCGAACAGGGTGGGTGGCTACACCTTC. Encoded protein: CASRASNRVGGYTF.

This clonotype was recorded at least ten times. The chain couples TRBV2 to TRBJ1-1; D call uncertain. Germline values: CDR1 SNHLY, CDR2 FYNNEI. The CDR3 length is 13 residues. The germline V and J ends were trimmed by 7 bases and 0 bases, with 9 bases remaining between them. In DNA, the CDR3 is TGTGCCAGCAACCCTCTTATGAACACTGAAGCTTTCTTT. Residues: CASNPLMNTEAFF.

V and J are TRBV10-3 and TRBJ2-3, with 10 bases aligning to TRBD2. The ends lost 10 bases at V and 5 bases at J; junction bases unmatched: 6. Germline V gene sequence: CDR1 ENHRY, CDR2 SYGVKD. The CDR3 extends over 13 amino acids. The CDR3 DNA follows: TGTGCCACCTCTAGCGGGAGTATAGATACGCAGTATTTT. Encoded protein: CATSSGSIDTQYF.

This clonotype was observed a handful of times. The chain links TRBV10-3 to TRBJ2-7; D is undetermined. Trimming took off 1 base at V and 4 bases at J, with 14 bases between the two ends. The CDR3 loop spans 15 amino acids. Germline CDR1 ENHRY, CDR2 SYGVKD. The CDR3 nucleotides are TGTGCCATCAGTGAGTATGGTTTCACAAGGTACGAGCAGTACTTC. This translates into CAISEYGFTRYEQYF.

This rearrangement joins TRBV7-2 to TRBJ2-1; maybe TRBD1 (6 bases). CDR3 length: 14 amino acids. V dropped 6 bases and J dropped 4 bases, with 13 bases sitting between them. The V gene's germline CDR1 is SGHTA and CDR2 FQGNSA. The CDR3 here is CASSARGSYNEQFF. CDR3 DNA: TGTGCCAGCAGTGCTAGGGGGTCGTACAATGAGCAGTTCTTC. The full variable domain, rest sourced from reference TRBV7-2 and TRBJ2-1, is GAGVSQSPSNKVTEKGKDVELRCDPISGHTALYWYRQSLGQGLEFLIYFQGNSAPDKSGLPSDRFSAERTGGSVSTLTIQRTQQEDSAVYLCASSARGSYNEQFFGPGTRLTVL.

This clonotype has a count of ten or more. The rearrangement uses TRBV5-1 and TRBJ2-7; D possibly corresponds to TRBD1 (5 bases). CDR1 is SGHRS, CDR2 YFSETQ, per germline. This CDR3 spans 14 amino acids. V lost 2 bases and J 1 base, leaving 10 bases between the germline ends. The CDR3 bases are TGCGCCAGCAGCTTTGACAGAGTTTCCTACGAGCAGTACTTC. It codes for CASSFDRVSYEQYF.

The chain links TRBV24-1 to TRBJ2-1; 8 bases are shared with TRBD2. Trimming removed 5 bases from V and 1 base from J; junction bases left unmatched: 9. Germline values: CDR1 KGHDR, CDR2 SFDVKD. The CDR3 length is 17 residues. CDR3: CATSGGVAGKSYNEQFF. CDR3 DNA: TGTGCCACCAGTGGAGGAGTAGCGGGAAAGTCCTACAATGAGCAGTTCTTC.

The sample holds a few counts of this clonotype. The V call is TRBV6-2 or TRBV6-3, the J call TRBJ2-2, with D perhaps TRBD1 (6 bases). This CDR3 has 17 residues. V was pared by 5 bases and J by 7 bases, with 23 bases between. CDR1 is MNHEY, CDR2 SVGEGT, per germline. The CDR3, as DNA: TGTGCCAGCAGTCCTAGAGGGGGACACGGAGGAGGCGGGGAGCTGTTTTTT. As protein: CASSPRGGHGGGGELFF.

The chain combines TRBV5-1 with TRBJ2-1; D perhaps matches TRBD2 (7 bases). The CDR3 loop spans 14 amino acids. V lost 7 bases to trimming and J lost 12 bases, with 23 bases between them. CDR1 and CDR2 from the germline V gene are SGHRS and YFSETQ. The CDR3 sequence is CASAEGGNRRGQFF. CDR3 nucleotide sequence: TGCGCCAGCGCGGAGGGGGGGAACAGACGTGGGCAGTTCTTC.

This clonotype was counted only a few times. The chain has TRBV28 and TRBJ2-5; D is uncertain. The CDR3 runs 12 residues. V lost 8 bases to trimming and J lost 4 bases, with 11 bases between them. Germline CDR1 reads MDHEN; CDR2 reads SYDVKM. CDR3 bases: TGTGCCAGCTCCACCGTCGGAGAGACCCAGTACTTC. Translated: CASSTVGETQYF.

This clonotype was seen only a few times. CDR3 sequence: CASSLHLLRTEAFF. For the CDR3, the DNA is TGTGCCAGCAGTTTGCACCTACTTAGGACTGAAGCTTTCTTT. This chain connects TRBV12-3 or TRBV12-4 to TRBJ1-1; D is ambiguous. The CDR3 has 14 residues. V was shortened by 3 bases and J by 5 bases, with 13 bases between the two germline ends.

The J gene is TRBJ1-2, the V gene TRBV20-1; 7 bases are shared with TRBD1. The germline gives CDR1 DFQATT, CDR2 SNEGSKA (reference sequence). CDR3 length: 13 residues. J lost 3 bases, V lost 3 bases, and 4 bases had no gene match. CDR3 residues: CSASPTGDYGYTF. In nucleotides, the CDR3 is TGCAGTGCTAGCCCCACAGGGGACTATGGCTACACCTTC.